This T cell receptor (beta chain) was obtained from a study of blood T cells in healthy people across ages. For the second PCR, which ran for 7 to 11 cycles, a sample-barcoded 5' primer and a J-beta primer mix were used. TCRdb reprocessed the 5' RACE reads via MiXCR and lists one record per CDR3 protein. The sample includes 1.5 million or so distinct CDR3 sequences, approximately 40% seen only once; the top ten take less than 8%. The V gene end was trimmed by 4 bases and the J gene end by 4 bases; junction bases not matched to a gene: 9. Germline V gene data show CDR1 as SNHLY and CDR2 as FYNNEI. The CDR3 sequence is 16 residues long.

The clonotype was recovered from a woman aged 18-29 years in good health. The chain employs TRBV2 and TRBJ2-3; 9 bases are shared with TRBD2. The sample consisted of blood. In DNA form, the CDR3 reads TGTGCCAGCAGTGCATTGGCGCGGGGGGGTGCAGATACGCAGTATTTT. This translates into CASSALARGGADTQYF.